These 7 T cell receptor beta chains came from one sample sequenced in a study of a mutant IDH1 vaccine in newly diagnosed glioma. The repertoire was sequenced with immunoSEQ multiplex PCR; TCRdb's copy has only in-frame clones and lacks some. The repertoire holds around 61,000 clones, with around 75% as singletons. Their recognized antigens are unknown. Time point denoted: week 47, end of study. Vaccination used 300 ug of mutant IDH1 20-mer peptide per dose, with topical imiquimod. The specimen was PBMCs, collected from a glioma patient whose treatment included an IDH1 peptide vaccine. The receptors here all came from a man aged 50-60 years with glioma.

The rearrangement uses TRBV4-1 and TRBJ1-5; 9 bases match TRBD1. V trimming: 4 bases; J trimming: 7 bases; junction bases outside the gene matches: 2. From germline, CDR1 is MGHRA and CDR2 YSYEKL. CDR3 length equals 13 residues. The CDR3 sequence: CASSRDREQPQHF. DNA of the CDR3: TGCGCCAGCAGCCGGGACAGGGAGCAGCCCCAGCATTTT.

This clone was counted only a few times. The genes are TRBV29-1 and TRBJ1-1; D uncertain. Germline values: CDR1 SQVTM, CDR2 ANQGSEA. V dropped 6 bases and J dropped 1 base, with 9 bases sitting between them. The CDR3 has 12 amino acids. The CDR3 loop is CSVPGPNTEAFF. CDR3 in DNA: TGCAGCGTCCCCGGTCCGAACACTGAAGCTTTCTTT.

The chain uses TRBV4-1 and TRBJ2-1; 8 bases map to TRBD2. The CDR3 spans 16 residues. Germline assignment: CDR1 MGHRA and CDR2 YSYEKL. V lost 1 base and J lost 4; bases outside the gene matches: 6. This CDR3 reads CASSQGGGRDYNEQFF. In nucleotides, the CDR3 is TGCGCCAGCAGCCAAGGCGGGGGGCGAGATTACAATGAGCAGTTCTTC.

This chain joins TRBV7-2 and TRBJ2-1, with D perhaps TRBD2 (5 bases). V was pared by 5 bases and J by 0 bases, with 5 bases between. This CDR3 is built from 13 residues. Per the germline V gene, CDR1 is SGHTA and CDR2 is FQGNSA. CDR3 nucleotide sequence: TGTGCCAGCAGCCGGGGCTCCTACAATGAGCAGTTCTTC. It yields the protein CASSRGSYNEQFF.

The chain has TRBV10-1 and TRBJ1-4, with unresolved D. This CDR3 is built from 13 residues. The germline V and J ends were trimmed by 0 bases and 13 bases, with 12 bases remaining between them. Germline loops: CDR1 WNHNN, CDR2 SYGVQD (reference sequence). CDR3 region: CASSESGSAALFF. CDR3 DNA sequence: TGCGCCAGCAGTGAGTCCGGTTCAGCGGCACTGTTTTTT.

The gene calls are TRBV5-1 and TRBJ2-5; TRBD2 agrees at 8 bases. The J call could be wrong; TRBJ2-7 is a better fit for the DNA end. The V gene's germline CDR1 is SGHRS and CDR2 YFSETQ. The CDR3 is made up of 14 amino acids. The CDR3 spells CASSFSGGAYEQYF. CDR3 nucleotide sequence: TGCGCCAGCAGCTTTTCCGGGGGGGCCTACGAGCAGTACTTC.

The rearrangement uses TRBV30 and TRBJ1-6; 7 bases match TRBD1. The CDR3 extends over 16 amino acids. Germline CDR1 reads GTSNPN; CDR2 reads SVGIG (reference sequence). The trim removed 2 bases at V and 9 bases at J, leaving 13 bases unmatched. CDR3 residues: CAWSPTSGGVSSPLHF. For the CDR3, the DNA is TGTGCCTGGAGTCCCACCTCAGGGGGTGTTTCTTCACCCCTCCACTTT. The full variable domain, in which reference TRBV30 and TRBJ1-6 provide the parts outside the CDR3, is SQTIHQWPATLVQPVGSPLSLECTVEGTSNPNLYWYRQAAGRGLQLLFYSVGIGQISSEVPQNLSASRPQDRQFILSSKKLLLSDSGFYLCAWSPTSGGVSSPLHFGNGTRLTVT.